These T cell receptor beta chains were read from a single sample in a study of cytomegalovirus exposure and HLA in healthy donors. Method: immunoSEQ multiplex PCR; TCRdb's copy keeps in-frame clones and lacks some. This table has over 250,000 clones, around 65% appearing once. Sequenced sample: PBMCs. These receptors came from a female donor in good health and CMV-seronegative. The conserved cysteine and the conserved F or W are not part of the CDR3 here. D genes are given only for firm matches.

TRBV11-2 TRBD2 ASSRASGINTQY
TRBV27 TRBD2 ASRSGTSGRYEQY
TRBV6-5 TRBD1 ASRSGQGVSDEQY
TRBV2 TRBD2 ASSPEAGVYEQY
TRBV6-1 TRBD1 ASSEDVWTGRGYT
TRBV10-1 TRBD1 ASSRTGDAPYEQY
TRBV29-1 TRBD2 SVGRDGRYNEQF
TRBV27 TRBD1 ASSLLGQVNQPQH
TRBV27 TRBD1 ASSSQGSNQPQH
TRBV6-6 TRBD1 ASKGQGVRPQH
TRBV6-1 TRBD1 ASIRDSYINGYT
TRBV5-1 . ASSVEGQTYEQY
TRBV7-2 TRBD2 ASSSPAGGPDEQF
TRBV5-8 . ASSLGIQGVGELF
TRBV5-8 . ASSYHTTSSYEQY
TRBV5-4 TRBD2 ASSSPYSGSRTDTQY
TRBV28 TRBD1 ASSLIGQGEQF
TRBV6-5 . ASSPLGGNEQF
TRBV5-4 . ASSSPYNEQF
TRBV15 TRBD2 ATSRERGGQETQY
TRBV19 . ASSWGFGDGYT
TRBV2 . ASRRAPHEQY
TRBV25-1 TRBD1 ASKDRTNYGYT
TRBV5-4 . ASSRDSAYEQY
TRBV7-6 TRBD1 ASSLGQGGIRNTIY
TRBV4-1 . ASSQSPPGVYNSPLH
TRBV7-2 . ASSLEPGSEQY
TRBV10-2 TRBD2 ASSRLAGEVETQY